Listed below are T cell receptor beta chains from one sample, sequenced in a study of cytomegalovirus exposure and HLA in healthy donors. The protocol was immunoSEQ multiplex PCR, while the TCRdb copy is restricted to in-frame clones and leaves out a portion. The sample holds a few hundred thousand clones; 70% to 85% are singletons and the top ten take roughly 0.58%. Sequences were obtained from PBMCs. The receptor source for this set is a middle-aged woman in good health and CMV-seronegative. Both conserved end residues are part of each CDR3. For some rows the clone size is stated as once, few or many, or as a class when expanded; others skip it.

clone_size	v_call	j_call	cdr3_aa
.	TRBV7-9	TRBJ1-5	CSSSGQVDQPQHF
.	TRBV4-3	TRBJ1-1	CASSQGTGRPEAFF
.	TRBV27	TRBJ2-7	CASSLAGGAVYEQYF
.	TRBV30	TRBJ1-2	CAWMGGSDYGYTF
.	TRBV27	TRBJ2-1	CASSFRSWASGGANEQFF
.	TRBV5-4	TRBJ1-3	CASFWVRTGDFGNTIYF
.	TRBV4-1	TRBJ1-1	CASSQPLELNTEAFF
once	TRBV2	TRBJ2-7	CASKGTGLTYEQYF
once	TRBV7-3	TRBJ2-4	CASSLLSGGYQYF
.	TRBV6-5	TRBJ2-1	CASQLAGGYEQFF
.	TRBV13	.	CASSSRTGYPYEQYF
.	TRBV27	TRBJ2-1	CASSLFGLAATYNEQFF
.	TRBV2	TRBJ1-1	CASSWGHEAFF
.	TRBV29-1	TRBJ2-1	CSVQTAGGPSYNEQFF
.	TRBV9	TRBJ2-3	CASSVVSGGDGAQYF
once	TRBV29-1	TRBJ1-2	CSVLGQRYGYTF
.	TRBV14	TRBJ2-2	CASSQDPGVAGELFF
.	TRBV4-3	TRBJ2-3	CASSQDRGVGSDTQYF
.	TRBV7-2	TRBJ2-3	CASSFDRRASGTQYF
.	TRBV7-6	TRBJ2-1	CASSFQGPNEQFF
.	TRBV27	TRBJ2-7	CASSSLAGYEQYF
.	TRBV29-1	TRBJ2-1	CSGAGTGVTGEQFF
.	TRBV7-3	TRBJ2-7	CASSLIGGGAYEQYF